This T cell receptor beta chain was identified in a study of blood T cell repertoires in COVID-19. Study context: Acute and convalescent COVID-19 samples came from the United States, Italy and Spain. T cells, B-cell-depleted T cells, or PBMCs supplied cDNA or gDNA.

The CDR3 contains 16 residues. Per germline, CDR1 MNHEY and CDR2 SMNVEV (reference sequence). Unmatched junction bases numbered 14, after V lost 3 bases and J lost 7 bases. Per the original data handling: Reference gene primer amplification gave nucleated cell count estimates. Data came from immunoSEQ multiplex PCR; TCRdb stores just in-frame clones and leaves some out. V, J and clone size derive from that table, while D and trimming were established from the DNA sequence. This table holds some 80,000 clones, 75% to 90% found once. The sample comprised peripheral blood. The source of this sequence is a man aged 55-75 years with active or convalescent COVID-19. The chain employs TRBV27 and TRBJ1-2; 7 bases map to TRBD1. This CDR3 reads CASSFTGERRSLGYTF. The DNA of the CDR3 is TGTGCCAGCAGTTTTACAGGGGAGCGGCGGTCCCTTGGCTACACCTTC.